The rows below give T cell receptor beta chains drawn from one sample of a study of cytomegalovirus exposure and HLA in healthy donors. Sequenced by immunoSEQ multiplex PCR; TCRdb stores in-frame clones only, minus some. The sample has 150,000 or so clones; about 76% are singletons. The sequenced material came from PBMCs. These receptors originate from a man in his thirties or forties in good health and CMV-seropositive. Each CDR3 is given with its conserved first and last residue. A D gene is named only where the DNA matches it firmly. Size is stated for part of the rows, as once, few or many counts, or as a class when the clone is expanded.

abundance,v_gene,d_gene,j_gene,CDR3aa,CDR3nt
NA,TRBV7-2,NA,TRBJ2-5,CASSLGFRVETQYF,TGTGCCAGCAGCTTAGGTTTCCGAGTGGAGACCCAGTACTTC
NA,TRBV30,TRBD1,TRBJ2-1,CAWSAGGGHNEQFF,TGTGCCTGGAGTGCAGGGGGTGGACACAATGAGCAGTTCTTC
NA,TRBV6-6,NA,TRBJ1-2,CASSPHLLQYGYTF,TGTGCCAGCAGTCCCCATCTTCTTCAGTATGGCTACACCTTC
few,TRBV6-6,NA,TRBJ1-3,CASSTGLTGNTIYF,TGTGCCAGCAGTACAGGGTTAACTGGAAACACCATATATTTT
NA,TRBV19,NA,TRBJ1-5,CASRQGPSSNQPQHF,TGTGCCAGTAGACAGGGTCCCTCTAGCAATCAGCCCCAGCATTTT
NA,TRBV27,NA,TRBJ1-1,CATSTGFNTEAFF,TGTGCCACCTCAACAGGTTTCAACACTGAAGCTTTCTTT
NA,TRBV6-1,NA,TRBJ1-1,CASSEIGGTEAFF,TGTGCCAGCAGTGAAATCGGGGGCACTGAAGCTTTCTTT
NA,TRBV27,NA,TRBJ2-6,CASSLRGAGANVLTF,TGTGCCAGTAGTTTAAGGGGTGCAGGGGCCAACGTCCTGACTTTC
NA,TRBV2,NA,TRBJ1-3,CASVSALGTFRASSGNTIYF,TGTGCCAGCGTTTCGGCCCTGGGTACGTTCAGGGCGAGCTCTGGAAACACCATATATTTT
NA,TRBV7-2,NA,TRBJ2-3,CASTLSLSFTDTQYF,TGTGCCAGCACCCTCTCCCTGTCTTTCACAGATACGCAGTATTTT
few,TRBV27,NA,TRBJ1-3,CASSREGIGGNTIYF,TGTGCCAGCAGTCGGGAAGGGATAGGGGGAAACACCATATATTTT
once,TRBV28,NA,TRBJ2-2,CASRKQGTGELFF,TGTGCCAGCAGGAAACAGGGCACCGGGGAGCTGTTTTTT
NA,TRBV27,TRBD2,TRBJ2-1,CASSRGLAYEQFF,TGTGCCAGCAGTCGGGGACTAGCCTATGAGCAGTTCTTC
NA,TRBV7-3,NA,TRBJ2-1,CASSSTGTSSYNEQFF,TGTGCCAGCAGCTCCACAGGGACGAGCTCCTACAATGAGCAGTTCTTC
once,TRBV30,NA,TRBJ1-1,CAWNLDGGYTEAFF,TGTGCCTGGAATCTGGACGGAGGGTACACTGAAGCTTTCTTT
NA,TRBV15,TRBD2,TRBJ2-3,CATSRDRGSGENTQYF,TGTGCCACCAGCAGAGATCGTGGTAGCGGGGAAAATACGCAGTATTTT
NA,TRBV7-2,NA,TRBJ2-3,CASTLRWGDTDTQYF,TGTGCCAGTACCCTACGGTGGGGGGACACAGATACGCAGTATTTT
NA,TRBV7-9,TRBD1,TRBJ2-1,CASSLPGQVTNEQFF,TGTGCCAGCAGCCTTCCGGGACAGGTGACCAATGAGCAGTTCTTC
NA,TRBV19,TRBD2,TRBJ2-7,CASSQGASGGAYEQYF,TGTGCCAGTAGCCAAGGGGCTAGCGGGGGGGCCTACGAGCAGTACTTC
NA,TRBV19,NA,TRBJ2-1,CASSNLGASGIYNEQFF,TGTGCCAGTAGTAACTTGGGGGCTAGCGGTATCTACAATGAGCAGTTCTTC
NA,TRBV9,TRBD1,TRBJ2-5,CASSVSGQKQETQYF,TGTGCCAGCAGCGTATCGGGACAGAAACAAGAGACCCAGTACTTC
NA,TRBV7-8,NA,TRBJ2-7,CASSPVTGTWPEQYF,TGTGCCAGCAGCCCCGTGACTGGGACTTGGCCCGAGCAGTACTTC
NA,TRBV5-6,TRBD2,TRBJ2-5,CASSPRLAGDETQYF,TGTGCCAGCAGCCCCCGACTAGCGGGAGACGAGACCCAGTACTTC
NA,TRBV7-3,TRBD1,TRBJ2-1,CASSFAGTGGAEQFF,TGTGCCAGCAGCTTTGCCGGGACAGGGGGCGCTGAGCAGTTCTTC
few,TRBV7-2,TRBD2,TRBJ2-7,CASSSLSGGLYEQYF,TGTGCCAGCAGCTCCCTTAGCGGGGGCCTCTACGAGCAGTACTTC
NA,TRBV7-8,NA,TRBJ1-6,CASSATGTSLRDSPLHF,TGTGCCAGCAGCGCAACAGGGACAAGCCTTAGAGATTCACCCCTCCACTTT
few,TRBV9,TRBD1,TRBJ1-5,CASSTGQGGSQPQHF,TGTGCCAGCAGCACTGGACAGGGGGGAAGTCAGCCCCAGCATTTT
NA,TRBV6-1,NA,TRBJ1-5,CASSVATYSNQPQHF,TGTGCCAGCAGTGTAGCCACTTATAGCAATCAGCCCCAGCATTTT
NA,TRBV4-1,TRBD2,TRBJ2-5,CASSPGGGGETQYF,TGCGCCAGCAGCCCTGGCGGGGGGGGAGAGACCCAGTACTTC